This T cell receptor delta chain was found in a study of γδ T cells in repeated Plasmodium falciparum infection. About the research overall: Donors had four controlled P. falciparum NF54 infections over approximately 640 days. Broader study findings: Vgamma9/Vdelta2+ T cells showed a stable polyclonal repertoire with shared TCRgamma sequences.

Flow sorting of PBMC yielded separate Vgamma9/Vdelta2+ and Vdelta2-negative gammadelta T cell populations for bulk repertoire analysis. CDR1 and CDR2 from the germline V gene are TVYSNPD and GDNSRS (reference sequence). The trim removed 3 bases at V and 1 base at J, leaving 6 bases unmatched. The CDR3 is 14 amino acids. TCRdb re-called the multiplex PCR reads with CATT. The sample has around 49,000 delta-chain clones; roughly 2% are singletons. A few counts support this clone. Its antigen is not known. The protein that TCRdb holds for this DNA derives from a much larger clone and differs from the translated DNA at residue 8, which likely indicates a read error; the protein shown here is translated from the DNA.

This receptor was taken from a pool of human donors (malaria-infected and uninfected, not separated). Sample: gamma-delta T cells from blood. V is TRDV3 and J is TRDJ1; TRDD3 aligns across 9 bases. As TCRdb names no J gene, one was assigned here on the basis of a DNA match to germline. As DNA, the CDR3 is TGTGCCTTAAAACTGGGGGACCCCACCGATAAACTCATCTTT. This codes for CALKLGDPTDKLIF.